The clone carrying this T cell receptor (beta chain) occurred once. These data originate in a study of blood T cell repertoires in COVID-19. Study as a whole: The United States, Italy and Spain supplied acute and convalescent COVID-19 samples. T cells, B-cell-depleted T cells, or PBMCs supplied cDNA or gDNA.

This table comes from immunoSEQ multiplex PCR, and its TCRdb copy is limited to in-frame clones, with some not included. The table records about 64,000 clones, more than 75% of them present only once. The trim removed 3 bases at V and 5 bases at J, leaving 8 bases unmatched. Germline V lookup: CDR1 SGHRS, CDR2 YFSETQ. The CDR3 is 15 amino acids. Input material: peripheral blood. This chain joins TRBV5-1 and TRBJ2-5, with 9 bases aligning to TRBD1. The receptor's source is a human donor in a cohort sampled during active COVID-19. CDR3 sequence (DNA): TGCGCCAGCAGCTCATATGGACAGGGGATTGAGACCCAGTACTTC. Encoded protein: CASSSYGQGIETQYF.